This is a list of T cell receptor beta chains from one sample in a study of regulatory T cells in long-lasting Graves disease. TCRdb re-analysed the multiplex PCR reads in MiXCR, keeping a single row per CDR3 protein. The sample consists of 450,000 to 500,000 distinct CDR3 sequences, 16% of them appearing once. These data are also associated with another study on T cells in Graves' hyperthyroidism and ophthalmopathy.

Source: peripheral blood mononuclear cells (PBMCs), taken at new diagnosis, from a patient treated with antithyroid drugs. The receptors derive from a man in his forties with Graves disease. Both conserved end residues are part of each CDR3. The D gene is left open where the match is weak. Rows may omit the clone size; those that give it use once, few, many or a size class.

>TRBJ2-1|TRBD2|TRBV12-3/TRBV12-4|few
TGTGCCAGCGGAGGAGGACTAGCGGGATACAATGAGCAGTTCTTC
CASGGGLAGYNEQFF
>TRBJ2-7|.|TRBV20-1|many
TGCAGTGCTAGAGATCTGGGGCTGAGGTACGAGCAGTACTTC
CSARDLGLRYEQYF
>TRBJ2-1|.|TRBV5-1|many
TGCGCCAGCAGCTTGGACTCCGGGGCGCAGTTCTTC
CASSLDSGAQFF
>TRBJ2-7|.|TRBV18|many
TGTGCCAGCTCACCGGCGTCCGCGGAAGACGAGCAGTACTTC
CASSPASAEDEQYF
>TRBJ2-7|.|TRBV27|many
TGTGCCAGCAGTTTTTTGGGGGCCTCCTACGAGCAGTACTTC
CASSFLGASYEQYF
>TRBJ2-1|TRBD2|TRBV19|.
TGTGCCAGTAGTACTAGCGGGAGGGCCTTGCATGAGCAGTTCTTC
CASSTSGRALHEQFF
>TRBJ2-7|.|TRBV27|many
TGTGCCAGCAGTTCCTGGCAGAGATCCTACGAGCAGTACTTC
CASSSWQRSYEQYF
>TRBJ2-1|.|TRBV5-5|many
TGTGCCAGCAGCTTGGTGACGGGGAATGAGCAGTTCTTC
CASSLVTGNEQFF
>TRBJ2-1|TRBD1|TRBV28|many
TGTGCCAGCAGTCCTACAGGGGGGCCTTACAATGAGCAGTTCTTC
CASSPTGGPYNEQFF
>TRBJ1-2|.|TRBV9|.
TGTGCCAGCAGCGTAGCTACGGGAATCAGGGAGGACTATGGCTACACCTTC
CASSVATGIREDYGYTF
>TRBJ2-5|.|TRBV29-1|many
TGCAGCGTTGAACCCGGAGAAGAGACCCAGTACTTC
CSVEPGEETQYF
>TRBJ1-5|.|TRBV10-3|few
TGTGCCATCAGTGAGTCGGGGGGCCAGCCCCAGCATTTT
CAISESGGQPQHF
>TRBJ1-5|.|TRBV6-5|few
TGTGCCAGCAGTTACACCCCGGGCGGGGCTTTTAGCAATCAGCCCCAGCATTTT
CASSYTPGGAFSNQPQHF
>TRBJ2-1|.|TRBV28|many
TGTGCCAGCACGGGGGTTTTAGACGGTAGGCAGTTCTTC
CASTGVLDGRQFF
>TRBJ1-2|.|TRBV2|.
TGTGCCAGCATCCCCCTTGGGGGCTATGGCTACACCTTC
CASIPLGGYGYTF
>TRBJ2-3|.|TRBV24-1|many
TGTGCCACCAGTGATTCGGGCGCGGGCACAGATACGCAGTATTTT
CATSDSGAGTDTQYF
>TRBJ2-7|TRBD1|TRBV3-1|few
TGTGCCAGCAGCCGACAGGGGGCTCGGGACGAGCAGTACTTC
CASSRQGARDEQYF
>TRBJ2-1|TRBD2|TRBV12-3/TRBV12-4|many
TGTGCCAGCAGTTTATCCCGGGGAGGGGACTACAATGAGCAGTTCTTC
CASSLSRGGDYNEQFF
>TRBJ1-2|.|TRBV6-2/TRBV6-3|many
TGTGCCAGCAGTTCTACGGGGTGGGGGGGCTATGGCTACACCTTC
CASSSTGWGGYGYTF
>TRBJ2-1|TRBD2|TRBV7-3|many
TGTGCCAGCAGCCGCACACTAGCGGGATTCGGCGAGCAGTTCTTC
CASSRTLAGFGEQFF
>TRBJ2-7|.|TRBV5-6|many
TGTGCCAGCAGCTTGTTGGGTACCTACGAGCAGTACTTC
CASSLLGTYEQYF
>TRBJ2-1|TRBD2|TRBV9|many
TGTGCCAGCAGTGAAGCGGGAGGTCTTTCCTACAATGAGCAGTTCTTC
CASSEAGGLSYNEQFF
>TRBJ2-7|TRBD2|TRBV4-2|few
TGTGCCAGCAGCCAGGAAATGGGACTAGCCTACGAGCAGTACTTC
CASSQEMGLAYEQYF
>TRBJ2-2|.|TRBV7-9|.
TGTGCCAGCAGCGCCGAATTAGTCCACACCGGGGAGCTGTTTTTT
CASSAELVHTGELFF
>TRBJ2-3|.|TRBV10-3|few
TGTGCCATCAGTGAAGGTCCAGGGGGAGGGACGCAGTATTTT
CAISEGPGGGTQYF
>TRBJ2-7|.|TRBV19|.
TGTGCCAGTAGCCCTCTCAGGGATGGATCCTACGAGCAGTACTTC
CASSPLRDGSYEQYF
>TRBJ2-7|.|TRBV12-5|.
TGTGCTAGTAGGGGCGCCGGGACGGTGACCTACGAGCAGTACTTC
CASRGAGTVTYEQYF
>TRBJ1-1|.|TRBV28|many
TGTGCCAGCAGTATGGGACGGCTGAACACTGAAGCTTTCTTT
CASSMGRLNTEAFF
>TRBJ2-2|TRBD1|TRBV9|.
TGTGCCAGCAGCGTATCCGGGACAGGTGCGAACACCGGGGAGCTGTTTTTT
CASSVSGTGANTGELFF
>TRBJ2-7|.|TRBV11-2|many
TGTGCCAGCAGCTCCGAGATGGGGGTCTCCTACGAGCAGTACTTC
CASSSEMGVSYEQYF
>TRBJ2-6|.|TRBV7-3|.
TGTGCCAGCAGCGGAACAAACCCCAGTGGGGCTGGGGCCAACGTCCTGACTTTC
CASSGTNPSGAGANVLTF